The 8 T cell receptor beta chains presented below share a single source sample, sequenced in a study of early T cells in non-severe SARS-CoV-2 infection. TCRdb passed the 5' RACE reads through MiXCR, listing each CDR3 protein once. The table has about 80,000 distinct CDR3 sequences, roughly 12% seen once; the top ten hold roughly 2.6%. Sequencing was carried out using whole blood. These receptors were obtained from an adult who was a healthcare worker with PCR-confirmed SARS-CoV-2 infection or an uninfected control (not recorded which).

This clonotype was seen repeatedly, ten times or more. The rearrangement joins TRBV20-1 to TRBJ2-7, with a weak D call TRBD2 (6 bases). The CDR3 sequence is 12 residues long. The V gene's germline CDR1 is DFQATT and CDR2 SNEGSKA (reference sequence). V gave up 3 bases and J gave up 2 bases, with 8 bases separating them. Here the CDR3 DNA reads TGCAGTGCTAGGGGGGGTACCTACGAGCAGTACTTC. Translated, it gives CSARGGTYEQYF.

The chain uses TRBV7-9 and TRBJ2-5; maybe TRBD1 (6 bases). Trimming stripped 1 base from V and 1 base from J, with 10 bases between. Looked up from germline, CDR1 is SEHNR and CDR2 is FQNEAQ (reference sequence). The CDR3 length is 15 residues. CDR3 sequence: CASSLVGTLQETQYF. The CDR3 nucleotides read TGTGCCAGCAGCTTAGTCGGGACACTCCAAGAGACCCAGTACTTC.

At least ten counts were recorded for this clonotype. This chain connects TRBV7-6 to TRBJ2-1; 7 nucleotides line up with TRBD1. Losses at the gene ends were 5 bases for V and 7 bases for J; bases not matched to a gene: 2. Germline V lookup: CDR1 SGHVS, CDR2 FNYEAQ. The CDR3 spans 12 residues. Here the CDR3 reads CASSMGQNEQFF. CDR3 sequence (DNA): TGTGCCAGCAGCATGGGACAGAATGAGCAGTTCTTC.

This chain joins TRBV19 and TRBJ2-3; D may be TRBD1 (6 bases). V lost 6 bases and J 0 bases, leaving 19 bases between the germline ends. The CDR3 has 17 amino acids. Germline V gene lookup returns CDR1 LNHDA and CDR2 SQIVND (reference sequence). DNA of the CDR3: TGTGCCAGTAGCTTTGACAGGTCCTGGCCGAGCACAGATACGCAGTATTTT. Translated, it gives CASSFDRSWPSTDTQYF.

This clonotype was picked up many times. This chain connects TRBV20-1 to TRBJ2-5; 9 bases fit TRBD2. V lost 4 bases, J lost 6 bases, and 9 bases stayed unmatched. The CDR3 runs 14 residues. The germline CDR1 and CDR2 sequences are DFQATT and SNEGSKA (reference sequence). CDR3 nucleotides: TGCAGTGCTAAGCCAGCGGGAGGCGTAAAGACCCAGTACTTC. This codes for CSAKPAGGVKTQYF.

This clonotype has only a few counts. The rearrangement links TRBV2 to TRBJ2-1; 11 bases line up with TRBD2. V gave up 7 bases and J gave up 7 bases; unmatched junction bases: 9. This CDR3 is built from 15 residues. Germline V gene lookup returns CDR1 SNHLY and CDR2 FYNNEI. CDR3: CASNQLAGEVNEQFF. The CDR3 nucleotides read TGTGCCAGCAATCAACTAGCGGGAGAAGTAAATGAGCAGTTCTTC.

This clonotype was picked up many times. Here the CDR3 DNA reads TGCAGCGCTGGGACAGGACCTTACGAGCAGTACTTC. This sequence encodes CSAGTGPYEQYF. The chain is built from TRBV29-1 and TRBJ2-7; TRBD1 agrees at 8 bases. The CDR3 is 12 residues long. Trimming took 7 bases from V and 4 from J; bases not matched to a gene: 6. The germline V gene encodes CDR1 SQVTM and CDR2 ANQGSEA.

There are a few counts of this clonotype. Written as DNA, the CDR3 is TGCGCCAGCAGCTCCCTAGGAAATGAGCAGTTCTTC. The encoded protein is CASSSLGNEQFF. The J gene is TRBJ2-1, the V gene TRBV5-1; D is unresolved. Germline CDR1 and CDR2: SGHRS and YFSETQ. The CDR3 length is 12 residues. The ends were cut back, 3 bases at V and 7 bases at J, with 8 bases in the middle.